The 19 T cell receptor beta chains in this list originate from one sample, sequenced in a study of T cells in Graves' hyperthyroidism and ophthalmopathy. Researchers amplified the TCR beta CDR3 regions from RNA transcripts. The study used the HTBI primer set for a first-round RT-PCR of the TCR CDR3. MiXCR was run by TCRdb on the multiplex PCR reads, yielding one entry per CDR3 protein. The profile shows hundreds of thousands of distinct CDR3 sequences, 40% to 55% of them singletons. The sample comprised peripheral blood or thyroid tissue (not recorded which). The receptor source for this set is a woman aged 18-30 years with Graves' hyperthyroidism.

This clonotype has more than one count but fewer than ten. This sequence joins TRBV6-1 and TRBJ1-4; D may be TRBD1 (5 bases). Germline lookup yields CDR1 MNHNS and CDR2 SASEGT. The V end lost 5 bases, the J end lost 8 bases, and 15 bases lay between the germline ends. This CDR3 has 14 residues. CDR3 coding DNA: TGTGCCAGCAGTTACCTGGCAGGGCGGGAAAAACTGTTTTTT. Translation: CASSYLAGREKLFF.

This clonotype has a handful of counts. The V and J genes are TRBV11-1 and TRBJ1-3; D is ambiguous. Germline CDR1 reads SGHAT; CDR2 reads FQDESV (reference sequence). The CDR3 contains 12 residues. V dropped 5 bases and J dropped 7 bases, with 9 bases sitting between them. This CDR3 reads CASSLTRNTIYF. CDR3 DNA: TGTGCCAGCAGCCTAACACGGAACACCATATATTTT.

This clonotype was seen ten or more times. The chain is built from TRBV7-2 and TRBJ1-5; D ambiguous. Germline assignment: CDR1 SGHTA and CDR2 FQGNSA. The CDR3 loop spans 15 amino acids. V lost 1 base to trimming and J lost 3 bases, with 10 bases between them. The CDR3 spells CASSLGAAYNQPQHF. DNA of the CDR3: TGTGCCAGCAGCTTAGGGGCAGCCTACAATCAGCCCCAGCATTTT.

A word on this clonotype: A read error is possible here, since a much larger clone lies one base away. CDR3 bases: TGTGCCATCAGTCGGACAGCGAATAGCAATCAGCCCCAGCATTTT. Amino acid sequence: CAISRTANSNQPQHF. The V call is TRBV10-3, the J call TRBJ1-5; TRBD1 might be the D (6 bases). Per the germline V gene, CDR1 is ENHRY and CDR2 is SYGVKD. Trimming took 5 bases from V and 0 from J, leaving 11 bases between them. This CDR3 is built from 15 residues.

The genes are TRBV2 and TRBJ2-5; 12 bases align to TRBD2. The CDR3 is 15 residues long. Looked up from germline, CDR1 is SNHLY and CDR2 is FYNNEI. Trimming removed 3 bases from V and 4 bases from J; junction bases left unmatched: 3. CDR3 protein: CASSDSGLAGETQYF. The CDR3 DNA reads as TGTGCCAGCAGTGACTCGGGACTAGCGGGAGAGACCCAGTACTTC.

This clonotype was found a few times. Compared with germline, one end of the junction differs, possibly owing to a read error. V gene TRBV6-4 combines with J gene TRBJ2-5, with D possibly being TRBD2 (6 bases). Germline lookup yields CDR1 MRHNA and CDR2 SNTAGT. CDR3 length equals 15 residues. This CDR3 reads CASSYGEGTEETQYF. DNA for the CDR3: TGTGCAAGCAGTTACGGCGAGGGGACTGAAGAGACCCAGTACTTC.

The chain has TRBV7-9 and TRBJ2-5, with 9 bases lining up with TRBD2. This CDR3 spans 17 amino acids. The germline gives CDR1 SEHNR, CDR2 FQNEAQ (reference sequence). The J segment lost 4 bases and the V segment lost 5 bases, leaving 14 bases of the junction unmatched. In DNA form, the CDR3 reads TGTGCCAGCAGCCCAAGGACTAGCGTAACACAGGGAGAGACCCAGTACTTC. Translating gives CASSPRTSVTQGETQYF.

This clonotype was counted ten times or more. The V and J genes are TRBV29-1 and TRBJ1-1, with unresolved D. This CDR3 spans 11 amino acids. The germline V and J ends were trimmed by 4 bases and 4 bases, with 7 bases remaining between them. The germline V gene encodes CDR1 SQVTM and CDR2 ANQGSEA. The chain's CDR3 is CSVADGTEAFF. The DNA of the CDR3 is TGCAGCGTTGCTGATGGCACTGAAGCTTTCTTT. The full variable domain, with the rest looked up from reference TRBV29-1 and TRBJ1-1, is SAVISQKPSRDICQRGTSLTIQCQVDSQVTMMFWYRQQPGQSLTLIATANQGSEATYESGFVIDKFPISRPNLTFSTLTVSNMSPEDSSIYLCSVADGTEAFFGQGTRLTVV.

The V and J genes are TRBV7-9 and TRBJ2-7; perhaps D is TRBD1 or TRBD2 (5 bases each). Trimming removed 1 base at V and 6 bases at J, with 16 bases between. There are 15 residues in the CDR3. Looked up from germline, CDR1 is SEHNR and CDR2 is FQNEAQ (reference sequence). The CDR3 region is CASSLDPGTPGEQYF. The CDR3 DNA is TGTGCCAGCAGCTTAGATCCAGGGACCCCCGGCGAGCAGTACTTC.

V is TRBV25-1 and J is TRBJ1-1, with a tentative D call TRBD1 (6 bases). V dropped 6 bases and J dropped 8 bases, with 13 bases sitting between them. The CDR3 runs to 12 residues. Germline V gives CDR1 MGHDK, CDR2 SYGVNS. The CDR3 DNA sequence: TGTGCCAGCAGAACAGGGTGGGAAGAAGCTTTCTTT. This sequence encodes CASRTGWEEAFF.

In its sample, this clonotype was seen once. The chain joins TRBV15 to TRBJ1-3; D uncertain. Germline-derived CDR1 and CDR2 are LNHNV and YYDKDF (reference sequence). V shed 0 bases and J shed 1 base, with 10 bases lying between them. This CDR3 has 16 residues. The CDR3: CATSRDLGRSGNTIYF. The CDR3 DNA reads TGTGCCACCAGCAGAGATCTGGGCCGGTCTGGAAACACCATATATTTT.

This chain uses TRBV20-1 with TRBJ2-7, with 10 bases that match TRBD1. Unmatched junction bases numbered 5, after V lost 5 bases and J lost 4 bases. The CDR3 has 13 residues. Germline V gene sequence: CDR1 DFQATT, CDR2 SNEGSKA (reference sequence). The CDR3 loop is CSARTGGPYEQYF. The CDR3 DNA sequence: TGCAGTGCTCGGACAGGGGGGCCTTACGAGCAGTACTTC.

This clonotype was seen ten or more times. V usage is TRBV7-9 and J usage is TRBJ1-1; D not resolved. CDR1 and CDR2 from the germline V gene are SEHNR and FQNEAQ (reference sequence). The V gene lost 0 bases and the J gene lost 7 bases, with 6 bases spanning the gap. CDR3 length: 12 amino acids. Written as DNA, the CDR3 is TGTGCCAGCAGCTTAGCGGGTGATGAAGCTTTCTTT. Its translation: CASSLAGDEAFF.

In this sample, this clonotype turned up a few times. The V and J genes are TRBV20-1 and TRBJ2-7; the D is unclear. CDR1 and CDR2 from the germline V gene are DFQATT and SNEGSKA (reference sequence). V lost 5 bases to trimming and J lost 1 base, with 18 bases between them. This CDR3 contains 15 residues. The chain's CDR3 is CSASRKAIGSYEQYF. The CDR3 DNA is TGCAGTGCTTCTAGGAAGGCCATAGGGTCCTACGAGCAGTACTTC.

This sequence joins TRBV25-1 and TRBJ2-7, with D maybe TRBD2 (5 bases). The CDR3 spans 13 residues. The V gene's germline CDR1 is MGHDK and CDR2 SYGVNS. Trimming pared 5 bases from V and 7 bases from J, leaving 15 bases between. The CDR3 sequence: CASSYSVEGEQYF. The CDR3 DNA is TGTGCCAGCAGTTACTCGGTTGAGGGAGAGCAGTACTTC.

This chain connects TRBV2 to TRBJ1-6; D not resolved. Germline assignment: CDR1 SNHLY and CDR2 FYNNEI. Trimming stripped 5 bases from V and 7 bases from J, with 15 bases between. CDR3 length equals 15 residues. The CDR3 reads CASSYPKFGNSPLHF. In nucleotides, the CDR3 is TGTGCCAGCAGTTACCCGAAGTTCGGAAATTCACCCCTCCACTTT. The variable domain in full, completed from reference TRBV2 and TRBJ1-6, reads EPEVTQTPSHQVTQMGQEVILRCVPISNHLYFYWYRQILGQKVEFLVSFYNNEISEKSEIFDDQFSVERPDGSNFTLKIRSTKLEDSAMYFCASSYPKFGNSPLHFGNGTRLTVT.

The rearrangement uses TRBV29-1 and TRBJ1-2, with D perhaps matching TRBD1 (6 bases). The CDR3 extends over 12 amino acids. The germline gives CDR1 SQVTM, CDR2 ANQGSEA. For the CDR3, the DNA is TGCAGGACTCGGGGGCTTAACTATGGCTACACCTTC. It yields the protein CRTRGLNYGYTF.

The chain carries TRBV9 and TRBJ1-1; possible D gene TRBD1, 6 bases. V lost 8 bases and J 3 bases, leaving 20 bases between the germline ends. Germline-derived CDR1 and CDR2 are SGDLS and YYNGEE. The CDR3 length is 15 residues. CDR3 coding DNA: TGTGCCAGTACCGGGACACCCTCCCCGGACACTGAAGCTTTCTTT. Translating gives CASTGTPSPDTEAFF.

The sample holds one count of this clonotype. J is TRBJ1-2 and V is TRBV7-3; D gene ambiguous. CDR3 length: 13 amino acids. Per germline, CDR1 SGHTA and CDR2 FQGTGA. Trimming took 5 bases from V and 8 from J, leaving 15 bases between them. The CDR3 is CASSPRQDSGYTF. In nucleotides, the CDR3 is TGTGCCAGCAGCCCGAGGCAGGACTCGGGCTACACCTTC.